This T cell receptor beta chain originates from a study of blood T cell repertoires in COVID-19. Overall study context: In each case, the material was cDNA or gDNA derived from T cells, B-cell-depleted T cells, or PBMCs.

Sequenced by immunoSEQ multiplex PCR; TCRdb stores in-frame clones only, minus some. The profile shows under 350,000 clones, 85% to 90% of them singletons. Per germline, CDR1 MNHEY and CDR2 SVGAGI. V was clipped by 6 bases and J by 1 base, with 4 bases between them. The CDR3 is 12 residues long. This clone showed up just a few times. The receptor's source is a man aged 30 to 45 who had recovered from COVID-19. The chain uses TRBV6-5 and TRBJ1-3; no definite D call. The sample consisted of PBMCs or T cells enriched from blood (not recorded which). The CDR3 loop is CASSGSGNTIYF. The DNA of the CDR3 is TGTGCCAGCAGCGGGTCTGGAAACACCATATATTTT.